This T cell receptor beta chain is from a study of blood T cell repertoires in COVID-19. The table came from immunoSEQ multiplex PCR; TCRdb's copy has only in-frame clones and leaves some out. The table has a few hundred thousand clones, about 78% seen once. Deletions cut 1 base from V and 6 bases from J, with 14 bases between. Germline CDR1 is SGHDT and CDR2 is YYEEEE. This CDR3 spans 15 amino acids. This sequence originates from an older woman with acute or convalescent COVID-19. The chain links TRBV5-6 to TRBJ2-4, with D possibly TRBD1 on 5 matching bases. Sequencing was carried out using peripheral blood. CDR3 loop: CASSLFQGKINIQYF. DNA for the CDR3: TGTGCCAGCAGCTTGTTTCAGGGCAAAATAAACATTCAGTACTTC.